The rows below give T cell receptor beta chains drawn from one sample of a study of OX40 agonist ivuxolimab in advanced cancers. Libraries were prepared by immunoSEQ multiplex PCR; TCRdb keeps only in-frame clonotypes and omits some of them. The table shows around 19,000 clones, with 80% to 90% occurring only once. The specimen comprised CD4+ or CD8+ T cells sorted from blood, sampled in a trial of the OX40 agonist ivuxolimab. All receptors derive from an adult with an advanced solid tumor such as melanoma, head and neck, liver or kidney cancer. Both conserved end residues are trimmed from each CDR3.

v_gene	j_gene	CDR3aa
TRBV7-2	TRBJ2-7	ASSLELAGEQY
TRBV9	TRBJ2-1	ASSLAGGTVGQF
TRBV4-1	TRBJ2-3	ASSQDHLAGATDTQY
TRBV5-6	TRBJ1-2	ASSLEAGLYGYT
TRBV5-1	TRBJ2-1	ASSLTPAGNEQF
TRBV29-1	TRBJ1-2	SVEDRAYTGYT
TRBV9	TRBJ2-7	ASSSQGRPYEQY
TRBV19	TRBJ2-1	ASSIGPRGSSYNEQF
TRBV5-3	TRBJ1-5	ARSYPRGEYSNQPQH
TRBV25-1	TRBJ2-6	ASSTRLFQGSGANVLT
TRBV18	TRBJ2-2	ASSQTGTGVAGELF
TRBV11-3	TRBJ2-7	ASSLVDNYEQY
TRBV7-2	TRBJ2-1	ASSFWPSGNEQF
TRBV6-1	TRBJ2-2	ASSATGGRNTGELF
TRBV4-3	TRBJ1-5	ASSQEPYGENQPQH
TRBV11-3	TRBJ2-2	ASSLERPTGYGGELF
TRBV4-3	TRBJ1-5	ASSQGAGGQPQH
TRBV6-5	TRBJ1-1	ASTGIRNTEAF
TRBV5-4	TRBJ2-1	ASSFPGLGGNEQF
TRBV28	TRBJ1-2	ASRGGRADGYT
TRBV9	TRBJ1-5	ASSVGRGRESNQPQH
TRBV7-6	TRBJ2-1	ASSLRVLGLAEVSYNEQF
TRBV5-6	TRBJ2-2	ASSLVGRTGELF
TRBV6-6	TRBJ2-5	ASSYDRAGGGETQY
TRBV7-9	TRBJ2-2	ASRRPGGELF
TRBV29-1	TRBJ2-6	SVVPASGANVLT
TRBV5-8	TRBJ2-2	ASSLTSGPGELF
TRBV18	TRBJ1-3	ASSSTPGGTSGNTIY
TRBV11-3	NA	ASSSEGGFEQY
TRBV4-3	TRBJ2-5	ASSQVFGTSGRETQY
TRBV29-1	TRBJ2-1	SVGPGNEQF
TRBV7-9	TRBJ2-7	ASSPPSSKSYEQY
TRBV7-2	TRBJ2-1	ASSLDSPGQGQF
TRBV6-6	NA	ASSVLGGDSYEQY
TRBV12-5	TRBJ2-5	ASGFGETQY
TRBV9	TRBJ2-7	ASSVATSGSYYEQY
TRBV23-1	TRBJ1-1	ASSQSGGFWTEAF
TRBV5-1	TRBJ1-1	ASSLDGKNTEAF
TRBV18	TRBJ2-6	ASSPGSNSGANVLT
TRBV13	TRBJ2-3	ASSSLGRGTDTQY
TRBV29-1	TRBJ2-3	SVEDYTSGGTDTQY
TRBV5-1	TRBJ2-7	ASSLTGDRVHEQY
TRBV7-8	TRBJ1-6	ASSTYRGGNSPLH
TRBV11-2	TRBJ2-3	ASSLSAQAGDTQY
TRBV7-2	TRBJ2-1	ASSLFKGSYNEQF
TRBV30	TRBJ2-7	AWRTSYEQY
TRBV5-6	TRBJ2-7	ASTKGTASYEQY
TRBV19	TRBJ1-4	ASTGGAGKEKLF
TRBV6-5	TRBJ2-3	ASSYSGGGGTDTQY
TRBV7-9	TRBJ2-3	ASSLAVGSTDTQY
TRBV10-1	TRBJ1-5	ASILVRGFWSQH
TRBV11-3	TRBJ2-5	ASSLESQETQY
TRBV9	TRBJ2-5	ASSVGLAGGETQY
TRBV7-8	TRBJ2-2	ASSLAFGRGTGELF
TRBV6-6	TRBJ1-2	ASSPEGNYGYT
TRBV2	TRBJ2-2	AIRSGPTGELF